The 11 T cell receptor beta chains below were found in one sample sequenced in a study of response to subunit inactivated influenza vaccine. TCRdb independently ran MiXCR on the RT-PCR reads; one entry per CDR3 protein. The table has about 580,000 distinct CDR3 sequences, roughly 15% seen once; the top ten hold 8.5% to 14%. The sample was PBMCs from blood, taken roughly 12 days after vaccination. The receptors were gathered from a man aged 50 or older who received an inactivated influenza vaccine.

This clonotype was picked up many times. The chain recombines TRBV14 with TRBJ2-3; 7 bases align to TRBD1. The junction had 9 bases not matched to a gene; V was cut back by 5 bases and J by 4 bases. Germline assignment: CDR1 SGHDN and CDR2 FVKESK. This CDR3 spans 15 amino acids. The CDR3 DNA is TGTGCCAGCAGCTTTTCCAGGGGGAATTCAGATACGCAGTATTTT. Protein product: CASSFSRGNSDTQYF.

This rearrangement joins TRBV29-1 to TRBJ2-5; 8 bases line up with TRBD2. This CDR3 spans 14 amino acids. Germline CDR1 and CDR2: SQVTM and ANQGSEA. V was pared by 3 bases and J by 7 bases, with 10 bases of the junction left unmatched. The CDR3, as DNA: TGCAGCGTTGATTCAAAGCGGGGGTCTGGGACCCAGTACTTC. As protein: CSVDSKRGSGTQYF.

V is TRBV2 and J is TRBJ2-1, with unresolved D. Trimming left V 6 bases short and J 12 bases short, with 18 bases between. CDR3 length equals 13 residues. Germline CDR1 reads SNHLY; CDR2 reads FYNNEI. The CDR3 region has the DNA TGTGCCAGCAGGTCTGCACAGTCGCAAGTGCAGTTCTTC. It encodes CASRSAQSQVQFF.

Comment on this clonotype: Its ends do not fully match the called genes, so a read error is possible. The V gene is TRBV6-1, the J gene TRBJ2-7; D is unresolved. The CDR3 loop spans 14 amino acids. Germline V gene data show CDR1 as MNHNS and CDR2 as SASEGT. The chain's CDR3 is CVSRLTTGSYEQYF. CDR3 coding DNA: TGTGTCAGCAGGCTCACGACGGGTTCCTACGAGCAGTACTTC.

The V and J genes are TRBV25-1 and TRBJ2-1; D may correspond to TRBD1 or TRBD2 (5 bases each). CDR1 is MGHDK, CDR2 SYGVNS, per germline. CDR3 length: 13 residues. V shed 3 bases and J shed 5 bases, with 8 bases lying between them. In DNA form, the CDR3 reads TGTGCCAGCAGTGAGGGACGACACAATGAGCAGTTCTTC. This gives the protein CASSEGRHNEQFF.

There are a few counts of this clonotype. The chain joins TRBV11-2 to TRBJ2-2; D unclear. CDR1 is SGHAT, CDR2 FQNNGV, per germline. The CDR3 is 13 amino acids. V lost 2 bases, J lost 6 bases, and 7 bases lay in between. The CDR3 protein is CASSLQEAGELFF. In DNA, the CDR3 is TGTGCCAGCAGCTTACAAGAGGCCGGGGAGCTGTTTTTT.

The sample holds many counts of this clonotype. The chain is built from TRBV6-5 and TRBJ2-5, with TRBD2 matching over 15 bases. V shed 4 bases and J 0 bases; nucleotides not matched to a gene: 6. The CDR3 runs 18 residues. Germline values: CDR1 MNHEY, CDR2 SVGAGI. The CDR3 bases are TGTGCCAGCAGTTCCCCCGGACTAGCGGGGGGGTACCAAGAGACCCAGTACTTC. Translated, it gives CASSSPGLAGGYQETQYF.

This clonotype has just a few counts. The chain couples TRBV11-2 to TRBJ2-7; possibly TRBD1 for D (6 bases). Per germline, CDR1 SGHAT and CDR2 FQNNGV. Between the trimmed V and J ends, which lost 1 base and 3 bases, there was a span of 10 bases. The CDR3 has 14 amino acids. The CDR3: CASSLGGRDYEQYF. The CDR3 region has the DNA TGTGCCAGCAGCTTAGGGGGGCGCGACTACGAGCAGTACTTC.

This clonotype showed up just a few times. Here the CDR3 reads CASSSRDRYYGYTF. The CDR3 DNA reads TGTGCCAGCAGTTCCCGGGACCGATACTATGGCTACACCTTC. This chain connects TRBV6-2 or TRBV6-3 to TRBJ1-2; the D gene is possibly TRBD1 (5 bases). Germline CDR1 reads MNHEY; CDR2 reads SVGEGT. The CDR3 is 14 residues long. V lost 4 bases, J lost 3 bases, and 12 bases lay in between.

This clonotype was seen once. The chain carries TRBV2 and TRBJ2-1; 8 positions match TRBD2. This CDR3 region has 17 residues. Germline CDR1 and CDR2: SNHLY and FYNNEI. The ends lost 2 bases at V and 3 bases at J; junction bases unmatched: 9. The CDR3, as DNA: TGTGCCAGCAGTGAAAGTAGAGCGGGAGCCGGCTACAATGAGCAGTTCTTC. Translating gives CASSESRAGAGYNEQFF.

This clonotype was observed a handful of times. The chain employs TRBV7-9 and TRBJ2-3; no clear D gene. Germline assignment: CDR1 SEHNR and CDR2 FQNEAQ (reference sequence). V gave up 0 bases and J gave up 6 bases, with 7 bases separating them. The CDR3 totals 13 residues. CDR3 DNA sequence: TGTGCCAGCAGCTTAGCGGCTTCGGATACGCAGTATTTT. Translated, it gives CASSLAASDTQYF.